The TCR beta chain under discussion was sequenced for a study of T cell responses to AZD1222 COVID-19 vaccine. Overall study results and limits: Unmutated variant regions are reportedly the target of nearly half of TCRs that are spike-specific. Repertoire sampling was restricted to post-peak T cell response timepoints. Donors, mostly white British, included more females; clonal diversity was possibly underestimated.

A remark on this clone: The antigen remains undetermined.

TCRdb keeps only in-frame clones here, not all; method: immunoSEQ multiplex PCR. Of approximately 82,000 clones listed, roughly nine tenths are singletons. Sequencing used peripheral blood, obtained 28 days after the second AZD1222 dose. The sequence was collected from an adult who received the AZD1222 COVID-19 vaccine.

Here the CDR3 reads CASSENRENTEAFF. CDR3 DNA: TGTGCCAGCAGCGAGAACAGGGAAAACACTGAAGCTTTCTTT. The chain employs TRBV11-1 and TRBJ1-1, with D tentatively TRBD1 (6 bases). From germline, CDR1 is SGHAT and CDR2 FQDESV (reference sequence). With 5 bases removed from V and 2 bases from J, the gap between germline ends came to 12 bases. There are 14 residues in the CDR3.